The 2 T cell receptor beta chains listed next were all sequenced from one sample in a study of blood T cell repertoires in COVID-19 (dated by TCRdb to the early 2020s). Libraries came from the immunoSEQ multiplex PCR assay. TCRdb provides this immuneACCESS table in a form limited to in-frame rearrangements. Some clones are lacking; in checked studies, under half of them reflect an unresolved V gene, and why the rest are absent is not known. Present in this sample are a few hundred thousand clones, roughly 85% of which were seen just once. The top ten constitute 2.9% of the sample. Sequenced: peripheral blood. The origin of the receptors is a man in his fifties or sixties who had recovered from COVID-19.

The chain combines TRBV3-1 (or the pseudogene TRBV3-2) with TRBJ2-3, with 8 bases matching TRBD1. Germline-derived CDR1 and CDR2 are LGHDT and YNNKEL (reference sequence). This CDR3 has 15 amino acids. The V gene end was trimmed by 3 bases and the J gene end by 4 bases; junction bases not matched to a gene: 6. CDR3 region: CASSHPGQGPDTQYF. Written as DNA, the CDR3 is TGTGCCAGCAGCCACCCCGGACAGGGCCCAGATACGCAGTATTTT.

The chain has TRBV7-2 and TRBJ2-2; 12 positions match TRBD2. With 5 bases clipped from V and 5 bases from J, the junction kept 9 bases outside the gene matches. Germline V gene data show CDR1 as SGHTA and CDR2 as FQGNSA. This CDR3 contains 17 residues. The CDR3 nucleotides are TGTGCCAGCAGCCATCTAGCGGGAGGGCCCGGAACCGGGGAGCTGTTTTTT. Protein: CASSHLAGGPGTGELFF.